Listed here is a single T cell receptor (beta chain). The CDR3 is 15 residues long. CDR1 is SGHRS and CDR2 is YFSETQ in the germline V gene. V trimming: 2 bases; J trimming: 2 bases; junction bases outside the gene matches: 3. This entry is derived from a study of T cell changes during pregnancy in multiple sclerosis. The data were produced by immunoSEQ multiplex PCR, yet TCRdb's version contains in-frame clones alone and is incomplete. The data show about 80,000 clones, 92% seen once. The sample was peripheral blood, taken before pregnancy. The chain links TRBV5-1 to TRBJ2-5; 10 positions match TRBD2. The sequence derives from a female donor with multiple sclerosis, enrolled in a pregnancy study. The CDR3 DNA is TGCGCCAGCAGCTTCGGTAGCGGGGGGCAAGAGACCCAGTACTTC. Protein product: CASSFGSGGQETQYF.